This T cell receptor beta chain was captured by sequencing in a study of cytomegalovirus exposure and HLA in healthy donors. Overall study findings and caveats: According to an earlier analysis, most TCR beta V segments yielded productive rearrangements about 87% or about 30% of the time. Equally common other TCR beta chains were less clonally expanded than HLA-associated ones, a later analysis found.

Points on this clone: Its antigen is not known.

Primers: 60 Vbeta forward and 13 Jbeta reverse. Methods used by the authors: The authors later counted about 80 million unique TCR beta chains, about 11 million of them shared. TCRdb's copy holds only in-frame clones and misses some; the assay was immunoSEQ multiplex PCR. V and J calls and clone size are as listed in that table; D and trimming were resolved from the DNA. The table has 95,000 or so clones, 65% to 80% seen once. Germline V gene sequence: CDR1 KGHSH, CDR2 LQKENI. The CDR3 has 16 amino acids. The V and J ends lost 2 bases and 2 bases, in that order; junction bases with no gene match: 4. This receptor was taken from a woman between 50 and 59 years old in good health and CMV-seropositive. Material: PBMCs. The chain has TRBV18 and TRBJ2-3; TRBD1 matches at 10 bases. The CDR3 loop reads CASSPKGTGVTDTQYF. The CDR3 DNA follows: TGTGCCAGCTCACCAAAGGGGACAGGGGTCACAGATACGCAGTATTTT.